The 21 T cell receptor beta chains presented below share a single source sample, sequenced in a study of CDR3 diversity in severe acne. MiXCR, applied by TCRdb to the PCR reads, yields one record per CDR3 protein. The sample contains about 76,000 distinct CDR3 sequences, 51% of which appear only once. Sequencing was performed on blood. The receptors here all came from a male donor in good health, without acne.

Points on this clonotype: An end of the junction does not agree with germline; a read error may underlie this. The chain is built from TRBV7-9 and TRBJ1-4; D perhaps matches TRBD1 (6 bases). CDR1 and CDR2 (germline): SEHNR, FQNEAQ (reference sequence). The CDR3 extends over 15 amino acids. In DNA, the CDR3 is TGTGCCAGCAGCTACTACAGGGCAACTAATGAAAAACTGTCTTTT. It is translated as CASSYYRATNEKLSF.

With respect to this clonotype: This CDR3 is missing its conserved last phenylalanine or tryptophan, likely due to a read error. The rearrangement joins TRBV11-1 to TRBJ1-2; 8 nucleotides agree with TRBD1. Trimming cost V 3 bases and J 6 bases; bases outside gene matches: 6. The CDR3 covers 14 residues. The germline V gene encodes CDR1 SGHAT and CDR2 FQDESV (reference sequence). The CDR3 bases are TGTGCCAGCAGCTTTACAGGGGGTCATAATGGCTACACCCTC. Encoded protein: CASSFTGGHNGYTL.

This clonotype turned up a few times. The junction departs from the called germline gene at one end, perhaps through a read error. This chain's CDR3 is CASSLGVGSVSGVAF. CDR3 DNA sequence: TGTGCCAGCAGTTTGGGCGTCGGGAGTGTTTCAGGCGTCGCTTTC. V usage is TRBV12-3 or TRBV12-4 and J usage is TRBJ2-6; D is perhaps TRBD2 (6 bases). The CDR3 totals 15 residues.

Concerning this clonotype: This sequence may be a read error, since a much larger clone differs from it by one base. The gene calls are TRBV25-1 and TRBJ1-3, with unresolved D. The CDR3 is 12 residues long. The V gene's germline CDR1 is MGHDK and CDR2 SYGVNS. The CDR3 nucleotides are TGTGCCAGCAGTGAACTTGGAAACACCATGTATTTT. Its translation is CASSELGNTMYF.

The rearrangement joins TRBV5-1 to TRBJ2-7, with D possibly matching TRBD2 (5 bases). The J call may not be correct, given that the DNA end is closer to TRBJ2-1. CDR3 size: 15 residues. CDR1 and CDR2 from the germline V gene are SGHRS and YFSETQ. The CDR3 region has the DNA TGCGCCAGCAGCCAAATGGCGGGTACCTACAATGAGCAGTTCTTC. It specifies CASSQMAGTYNEQFF.

By sample fraction, this clonotype is medium-sized. The chain is built from TRBV20-1 and TRBJ2-3, with a tentative D call TRBD1 (5 bases). Germline lookup yields CDR1 DFQATT and CDR2 SNEGSKA (reference sequence). Trimming pared 0 bases from V and 6 bases from J, leaving 10 bases between. CDR3 size: 13 residues. CDR3 in DNA: TGCAGTGCTAGAGACCCAGGGTCGGATACGCAGTATTTT. Translation: CSARDPGSDTQYF.

J is TRBJ2-7 and V is TRBV19; TRBD2 matches at 13 bases. This CDR3 has 16 amino acids. Looked up from germline, CDR1 is LNHDA and CDR2 is SQIVND (reference sequence). Trimming took 2 bases from V and 5 from J; bases not matched to a gene: 6. The CDR3 DNA reads TGTGCCAGTAGTATACTACTAGCGGGAGGGCGGGACGAGCAGTACTTC. Translating gives CASSILLAGGRDEQYF.

This clonotype appeared many times. The chain uses TRBV7-3 and TRBJ1-1; maybe TRBD1 (6 bases). CDR3 size: 15 residues. Trimming removed 6 bases at V and 1 base at J, with 15 bases between. Germline CDR1 SGHTA, CDR2 FQGTGA. Here the CDR3 reads CASRPSDRPNTEAFF. The DNA of the CDR3 is TGTGCCAGCAGACCCTCGGACAGACCGAACACTGAAGCTTTCTTT.

The chain couples TRBV24-1 to TRBJ1-3, with D possibly TRBD1 on 6 matching bases. V lost 4 bases, J lost 2 bases, and 14 bases lay in between. Germline V gives CDR1 KGHDR, CDR2 SFDVKD. There are 16 residues in the CDR3. CDR3: CATSESGARPGNTIYF. CDR3 in DNA: TGTGCCACCAGTGAATCAGGGGCCCGACCTGGAAACACCATATATTTT.

There are many counts of this clonotype. The chain uses TRBV28 and TRBJ2-3, with 9 positions matching TRBD2. CDR1 and CDR2 (germline): MDHEN, SYDVKM. The junction had 3 bases not matched to a gene; V was cut back by 5 bases and J by 3 bases. This CDR3 contains 14 residues. CDR3 amino acids: CASSPAGGTDTQYF. The CDR3 DNA reads TGTGCCAGCAGTCCAGCGGGGGGTACAGATACGCAGTATTTT.

This clonotype was observed a few times. The V gene is TRBV7-2, the J gene TRBJ2-5; D ambiguous. This CDR3 contains 15 residues. Trimming stripped 1 base from V and 1 base from J, with 10 bases between. Germline V CDR1 and CDR2: SGHTA, FQGNSA. The CDR3: CASSLVWGSQETQYF. The CDR3 DNA sequence: TGTGCCAGCAGCTTAGTTTGGGGATCCCAAGAGACCCAGTACTTC.

As for this clonotype: A much bigger clone sits one base away, suggesting this may be a read error. The chain couples TRBV9 to TRBJ2-2; 7 bases are shared with TRBD2. This CDR3 region has 15 residues. J lost 5 bases, V lost 3 bases, and 7 bases had no gene match. Per the germline V gene, CDR1 is SGDLS and CDR2 is YYNGEE. The CDR3: CASSGGGGGTGELFF. Written as DNA, the CDR3 is TGTGCCAGCAGCGGGGGGGGGGGGGGAACCGGGGAGCTGTTTTTT.

This clonotype was recorded at least ten times. CDR3 nucleotides: TGTGCCAGTAGTATGCCGGGACACCTGAACACTGAAGCTTTCTTT. Its translation is CASSMPGHLNTEAFF. The chain joins TRBV19 to TRBJ1-1; possible D gene TRBD1, 6 bases. Trimming took 3 bases from V and 0 from J, leaving 11 bases between them. The CDR3 runs 15 residues. Germline CDR1 LNHDA, CDR2 SQIVND (reference sequence).

This clonotype was seen many times. This chain connects TRBV10-3 to TRBJ1-5; D remains ambiguous. This CDR3 region has 13 residues. V gave up 3 bases and J gave up 6 bases, with 9 bases separating them. Germline V gives CDR1 ENHRY, CDR2 SYGVKD. The DNA of the CDR3 is TGTGCCATCAGTGACCATTGGGGTCAGCCCCAGCATTTT. This translates into CAISDHWGQPQHF.

This clonotype appeared a few times. The CDR3 nucleotides read TGTGCCACCAGTGAGGGTCAGTTCGGCTATGGCTACACCTTC. Its translation is CATSEGQFGYGYTF. The rearrangement links TRBV24-1 to TRBJ1-2; D is unclear. The CDR3 is made up of 14 amino acids. Germline V CDR1 and CDR2: KGHDR, SFDVKD. V gave up 4 bases and J gave up 4 bases, with 12 bases separating them.

In this sample, this clonotype turned up many times. The V call is TRBV6-1, the J call TRBJ1-1, with D perhaps TRBD1 (6 bases). The CDR3 sequence is 15 residues long. V lost 7 bases and J lost 2, with 17 bases in between. Germline CDR1 reads MNHNS; CDR2 reads SASEGT. The CDR3 DNA is TGTGCCAGCATACAGGGATCTCTCTCCAACACTGAAGCTTTCTTT. Its translation is CASIQGSLSNTEAFF.

The gene calls are TRBV6-5 and TRBJ1-2, with D perhaps TRBD1 (5 bases). The CDR3 extends over 13 amino acids. The V end was cut by 4 bases, the J end by 4 bases, with 10 bases between. CDR1 MNHEY and CDR2 SVGAGI come from the germline V gene. The CDR3 DNA reads TGTGCCAGCAGTTTATCAGGGTCCTATGGCTACACCTTC. This codes for CASSLSGSYGYTF.

As concerns this clonotype: A junction boundary mismatches the germline segment, possibly from a read error. The chain is built from TRBV10-3 and TRBJ1-1; 7 nucleotides align to TRBD1. Per germline, CDR1 ENHRY and CDR2 SYGVKD. The CDR3 sequence is 14 residues long. The CDR3 DNA is TGTGCCATCAGCCTCAGGGGGATGAACACTGAAGCTTCCTTT. Amino acids: CAISLRGMNTEASF.

The V call is TRBV20-1, the J call TRBJ2-7, with 8 bases identical to TRBD2. V gave up 6 bases and J gave up 4 bases; unmatched junction bases: 8. Germline V gene data show CDR1 as DFQATT and CDR2 as SNEGSKA (reference sequence). CDR3 length equals 13 residues. CDR3 bases: TGCAGTGCCCGTACTCCGGGAGGGTACGAGCAGTACTTC. Amino acid sequence: CSARTPGGYEQYF.

The DNA for the CDR3 is TGTGCCAGCAGCCTCGATGCCAATGAGCAGTATTTT. Protein sequence: CASSLDANEQYF. V is TRBV12-3 or TRBV12-4 and J is TRBJ2-3; D is unclear. V dropped 6 bases and J dropped 11 bases, with 15 bases sitting between them. This CDR3 spans 12 amino acids.

This clonotype occurred a few times. The junction differs from germline at one of its ends, possibly a read error. The CDR3 DNA is TGTGCCAGCAGTTCTGACAGGTCAGCGCCCCTCTATGGCTACGTCTTC. This sequence encodes CASSSDRSAPLYGYVF. The chain has TRBV27 and TRBJ1-2, with a weak D call TRBD1 (6 bases). The V gene's germline CDR1 is MNHEY and CDR2 SMNVEV (reference sequence). The CDR3 is made up of 16 amino acids.